Listed below are T cell receptor beta chains from one sample, sequenced in a study of cytomegalovirus exposure and HLA in healthy donors. Using immunoSEQ multiplex PCR, the repertoire was profiled, and TCRdb retains in-frame clones only, with some absent. The table includes approximately 120,000 clones, 75% to 90% detected once. The sample taken for sequencing was PBMCs. The receptors come from a man aged 25 to 40 in good health and CMV-seropositive. CDR3s leave out the opening cysteine and the closing phenylalanine or tryptophan. Fields, in order: V gene, J gene, CDR3 protein.

TRBV10-1	TRBJ1-5	ASSDLEKPSHLNQPQH
TRBV27	TRBJ2-2	ASSLGGITGELF
TRBV27	TRBJ2-2	ASSWTGDRELF
TRBV28	TRBJ1-5	ASSLVQNAFNQPQH
TRBV10-3	TRBJ2-3	AISGKERGGGTDTQY
TRBV29-1	TRBJ2-5	SVERTPYETQY
TRBV4-1	TRBJ1-4	ASSQVYDLGGTVVPNEKLF
TRBV5-1	TRBJ2-5	ASSLEGYQETQY
TRBV7-2	TRBJ1-6	ASSLGPGYNSPLH
TRBV18	TRBJ1-5	ASSPGPDQPQH
TRBV29-1	TRBJ2-7	SVESATPGGEQY
TRBV19	TRBJ2-7	ASRGRITYEQY
TRBV19	TRBJ1-2	ASSMVHNYGYT
TRBV28	TRBJ1-4	ASSTLGRGRNEEKLF
TRBV2	TRBJ1-3	ASSADRVGTSGNTIY
TRBV21-1	NA	ASSKLNEQY
TRBV6-1	TRBJ2-7	ASKPGSPGDEQY
TRBV5-1	TRBJ1-4	ASSGGRGTSEKLF
TRBV6-5	TRBJ1-4	ASFGGGASMF
TRBV7-2	TRBJ2-1	ASSSTSGSYNEQF
TRBV7-6	TRBJ2-3	ASSLVGEADTQY
TRBV6-6	TRBJ1-1	ASSYSGGAF
TRBV6-6	TRBJ2-7	AARDSSTYEQY
TRBV6-1	TRBJ2-7	ASSEAGTGVS
TRBV6-6	TRBJ1-5	ASSPGQHQH
TRBV7-8	TRBJ2-5	ASSPTSGEETQY
TRBV19	TRBJ2-1	ASRTVYEQF
TRBV9	TRBJ2-1	ASSVGPGNEQF
TRBV10-1	TRBJ2-7	ASSERRGHSYEQY
TRBV18	TRBJ1-5	ASSPSSGGNQPQH
TRBV6-1	TRBJ1-2	ASSEASAWGRVGYT
TRBV29-1	TRBJ1-2	SVLSWTVNYGYT
TRBV30	TRBJ2-3	AWAQKLAGDLIGTDTQY
TRBV6-1	TRBJ2-7	ASSEAKLDSAYEQY
TRBV6-5	TRBJ1-1	ASSYEQGTEAF
TRBV6-6	TRBJ1-1	ASSPGQGRTEAF
TRBV27	TRBJ2-7	ASGLGTVQY
TRBV9	TRBJ2-1	ASSVYGGANEQF
TRBV2	TRBJ1-1	ASSVGANTEAF
TRBV10-1	TRBJ2-5	ASSESGGWETQY